This T cell receptor (beta chain) was documented in a study of cytomegalovirus exposure and HLA in healthy donors. Study-wide points: Overall, approximately 150 TCR beta chains were annotated as cytomegalovirus-associated. A later analysis showed that HLA-associated TCR beta chains had undergone more clonal expansion than equally common others. Later analysis placed DRB1 highest and HLA-C lowest in TCR association rates, which differed by HLA locus. In a later analysis, the majority of CMV-associated beta chains seemingly showed HLA restriction.

This clone is medium-sized in the sample. What it recognizes is unknown. Both 60 Vbeta primers and 13 Jbeta primers went into the PCR. Here immunoSEQ multiplex PCR was the method, and the copy in TCRdb shows in-frame clones only, minus some. Of under 200,000 clones listed, 75% were seen once; the top ten hold 2.5% to 3%. Germline CDR1 reads SGDLS; CDR2 reads YYNGEE. This CDR3 is built from 13 residues. V lost 1 base and J lost 8, with 12 bases in between. The sequencing sample was made of PBMCs. This clonotype was obtained from a woman in her forties or fifties in good health and CMV-seropositive. The V gene is TRBV9, the J gene TRBJ1-1, with D hard to call. The CDR3 DNA sequence: TGTGCCAGCAGCGTATCGGGAGGCCCCGAAGCTTTCTTT. It specifies CASSVSGGPEAFF.